This TCR beta chain came from a study of blood T cell repertoires in COVID-19. Background on the study: Whether acute or convalescent, the COVID-19 samples came from the United States, Italy and Spain. T cells, B-cell-depleted T cells, or PBMCs supplied cDNA or gDNA.

From germline, CDR1 is SGHTA and CDR2 FQGTGA. V was clipped by 2 bases and J by 0 bases, with 11 bases between them. The CDR3 has 15 amino acids. In the source study's methods: It was from reference gene primer amplification that nucleated cell counts were estimated. Assay: immunoSEQ multiplex PCR; the TCRdb copy retains only in-frame clones and omits some. The V and J calls and clone size are taken from that table; D and trimming were inferred from the DNA. The table lists approximately 100,000 clones, 80% to 90% of them singletons, with about 30% in the top ten. The chain uses TRBV7-3 and TRBJ2-7; D perhaps matches TRBD2 (5 bases). The sample was peripheral blood. The source is a woman older than 75 with acute or convalescent COVID-19. CDR3 in DNA: TGTGCCAGCAGCTTAGAGGGCGGGTACTCCTACGAGCAGTACTTC. Translating it yields CASSLEGGYSYEQYF.